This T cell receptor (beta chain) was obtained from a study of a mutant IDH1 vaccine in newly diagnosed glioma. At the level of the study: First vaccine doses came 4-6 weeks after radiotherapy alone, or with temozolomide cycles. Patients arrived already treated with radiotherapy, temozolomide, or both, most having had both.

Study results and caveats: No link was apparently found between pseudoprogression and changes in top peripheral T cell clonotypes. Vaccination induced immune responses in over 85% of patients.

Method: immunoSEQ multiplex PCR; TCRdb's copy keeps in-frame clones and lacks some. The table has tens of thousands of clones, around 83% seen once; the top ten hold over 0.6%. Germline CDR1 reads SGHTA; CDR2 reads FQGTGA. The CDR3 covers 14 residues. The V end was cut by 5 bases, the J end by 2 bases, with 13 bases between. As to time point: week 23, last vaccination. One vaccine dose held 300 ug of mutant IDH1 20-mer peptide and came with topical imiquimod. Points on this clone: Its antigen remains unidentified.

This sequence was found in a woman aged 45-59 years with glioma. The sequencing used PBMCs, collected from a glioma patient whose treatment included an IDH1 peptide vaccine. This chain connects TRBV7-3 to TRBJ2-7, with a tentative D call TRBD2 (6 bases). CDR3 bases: TGTGCCAGCAGCGCCGGGAGAGGAACCTACGAGCAGTACTTC. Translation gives CASSAGRGTYEQYF. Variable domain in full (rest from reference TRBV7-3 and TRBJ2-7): GAGVSQTPSNKVTEKGKYVELRCDPISGHTALYWYRQSLGQGPEFLIYFQGTGAADDSGLPNDRFFAVRPEGSVSTLKIQRTERGDSAVYLCASSAGRGTYEQYFGPGTRLTVT.